A selection of T cell receptor beta chains follows, all from one sample in a study of blood T cell repertoires in COVID-19. Using immunoSEQ multiplex PCR, the repertoire was profiled, and TCRdb retains in-frame clones only, with some absent. This table has about 98,000 clones, 84% appearing once. The source material was peripheral blood. These receptors were collected from a middle-aged man with active or convalescent COVID-19. Both conserved end residues are part of each CDR3. Each record gives: V gene, clone size, D gene, J gene, CDR3 protein, CDR3 DNA. A D gene is named only where the DNA matches it firmly. Part of the rows lack a size; the others show once, few, many or a class for expanded clones.

V gene: TRBV9
clone size: once
D gene: NA
J gene: TRBJ1-4
CDR3 protein: CASSPNPATNEKLFF
CDR3 DNA: TGTGCCAGCAGCCCTAACCCCGCAACTAATGAAAAACTGTTTTTT

V gene: TRBV2
clone size: NA
D gene: TRBD2
J gene: TRBJ2-1
CDR3 protein: CASSASFSSGGANEQFF
CDR3 DNA: TGTGCCAGCAGCGCCTCCTTTTCTAGCGGGGGGGCCAATGAGCAGTTCTTC

V gene: TRBV19
clone size: NA
D gene: NA
J gene: TRBJ1-4
CDR3 protein: CASARPRQGSTNEKLFF
CDR3 DNA: TGTGCCAGTGCGCGACCGAGGCAGGGGTCAACTAATGAAAAACTGTTTTTT

V gene: TRBV5-1
clone size: NA
D gene: NA
J gene: TRBJ2-7
CDR3 protein: CASSLGAGLGEQYF
CDR3 DNA: TGCGCCAGCAGCTTGGGTGCGGGCTTGGGCGAGCAGTACTTC

V gene: TRBV6-1
clone size: many
D gene: NA
J gene: TRBJ1-1
CDR3 protein: CASSDLLMNTEAFF
CDR3 DNA: TGTGCCAGCAGTGATTTACTGATGAACACTGAAGCTTTCTTT

V gene: TRBV19
clone size: NA
D gene: NA
J gene: TRBJ1-6
CDR3 protein: CASSIDNNYNSPLHF
CDR3 DNA: TGTGCCAGTAGTATCGACAATAACTATAATTCACCCCTCCACTTT

V gene: TRBV6-2/TRBV6-3
clone size: NA
D gene: NA
J gene: TRBJ1-5
CDR3 protein: CASSYSVRAGNQPQHF
CDR3 DNA: TGTGCCAGCAGTTACTCGGTGCGGGCGGGCAATCAGCCCCAGCATTTT

V gene: TRBV3-1/TRBV3-2
clone size: once
D gene: TRBD2
J gene: TRBJ2-7
CDR3 protein: CASSRRGGSYEQYF
CDR3 DNA: TGTGCCAGCAGCCGCCGCGGGGGCTCCTACGAGCAGTACTTC

V gene: TRBV11-2
clone size: medium-sized
D gene: NA
J gene: TRBJ2-7
CDR3 protein: CASSLEGRWGPYEQYF
CDR3 DNA: TGTGCCAGCAGCTTAGAGGGCAGATGGGGCCCCTACGAGCAGTACTTC

V gene: TRBV3-1/TRBV3-2
clone size: NA
D gene: NA
J gene: TRBJ2-7
CDR3 protein: CASLGAYEQYF
CDR3 DNA: TGTGCCAGCCTGGGAGCCTACGAGCAGTACTTC

V gene: TRBV19
clone size: NA
D gene: TRBD2
J gene: TRBJ2-7
CDR3 protein: CASARLAGGPEQYF
CDR3 DNA: TGTGCCAGCGCTCGACTAGCGGGGGGGCCCGAGCAGTACTTC

V gene: TRBV7-9
clone size: NA
D gene: NA
J gene: TRBJ1-3
CDR3 protein: CASSHQGWGNTIYF
CDR3 DNA: TGTGCCAGCAGCCATCAGGGATGGGGAAACACCATATATTTT

V gene: TRBV3-1/TRBV3-2
clone size: NA
D gene: TRBD2
J gene: TRBJ2-5
CDR3 protein: CASSSLPGLAGVGETQYF
CDR3 DNA: TGTGCCAGCAGTTCTCTACCGGGACTAGCGGGGGTAGGTGAGACCCAGTACTTC

V gene: TRBV23-1
clone size: NA
D gene: NA
J gene: TRBJ2-1
CDR3 protein: CASSQFGSGASSYNEQFF
CDR3 DNA: TGCGCCAGCAGTCAATTCGGGTCAGGGGCTAGCTCCTACAATGAGCAGTTCTTC

V gene: TRBV19
clone size: NA
D gene: TRBD1
J gene: TRBJ2-7
CDR3 protein: CASSIRGLGYEQYF
CDR3 DNA: TGTGCCAGTAGCATCAGGGGGCTCGGGTACGAGCAGTACTTC

V gene: TRBV4-1
clone size: NA
D gene: NA
J gene: TRBJ2-3
CDR3 protein: CASSQDISTDTQYF
CDR3 DNA: TGCGCCAGCAGCCAAGACATTAGCACAGATACGCAGTATTTT

V gene: TRBV9
clone size: NA
D gene: NA
J gene: TRBJ2-2
CDR3 protein: CASSVRFIGELFF
CDR3 DNA: TGTGCCAGCAGCGTACGGTTCATCGGGGAGCTGTTTTTT

V gene: TRBV4-3
clone size: NA
D gene: NA
J gene: TRBJ1-2
CDR3 protein: CASSQDEGRGLVRPNYGYTF
CDR3 DNA: TGCGCCAGCAGCCAAGATGAGGGCAGGGGATTAGTACGACCTAACTATGGCTACACCTTC

V gene: TRBV11-3
clone size: few
D gene: NA
J gene: TRBJ2-7
CDR3 protein: CASSSNADGTYEQYF
CDR3 DNA: TGTGCCAGCAGCTCCAACGCCGACGGGACCTACGAGCAGTACTTC

V gene: TRBV29-1
clone size: NA
D gene: NA
J gene: TRBJ1-3
CDR3 protein: CSVGGQGLGNTIYF
CDR3 DNA: TGCAGCGTTGGGGGCCAGGGGCTTGGAAACACCATATATTTT

V gene: TRBV24-1
clone size: NA
D gene: TRBD2
J gene: TRBJ2-4
CDR3 protein: CATSRLAGPDVLAKNIQYF
CDR3 DNA: TGTGCCACCAGTCGACTAGCGGGTCCTGATGTTTTAGCCAAAAACATTCAGTACTTC

V gene: TRBV30
clone size: few
D gene: NA
J gene: TRBJ2-7
CDR3 protein: CAWTRGSEQYF
CDR3 DNA: TGTGCCTGGACCCGGGGGAGTGAGCAGTACTTC

V gene: TRBV9
clone size: NA
D gene: NA
J gene: TRBJ2-2
CDR3 protein: CASSFTQTNTGELFF
CDR3 DNA: TGTGCCAGCAGCTTTACCCAGACGAACACCGGGGAGCTGTTTTTT

V gene: TRBV2
clone size: NA
D gene: TRBD1
J gene: TRBJ1-5
CDR3 protein: CASSEGTGPQHF
CDR3 DNA: TGTGCCAGCAGCGAGGGGACAGGGCCCCAGCATTTT

V gene: TRBV18
clone size: NA
D gene: TRBD1
J gene: TRBJ2-3
CDR3 protein: CASSPSKGTGNLRDTQYF
CDR3 DNA: TGTGCCAGCTCACCATCCAAAGGGACAGGGAATTTACGAGATACGCAGTATTTT

V gene: TRBV19
clone size: NA
D gene: TRBD2
J gene: TRBJ2-1
CDR3 protein: CASSPGVAGFYNEQFF
CDR3 DNA: TGTGCCAGTAGTCCAGGGGTAGCGGGGTTTTACAATGAGCAGTTCTTC

V gene: TRBV27
clone size: NA
D gene: NA
J gene: TRBJ2-3
CDR3 protein: CASSSPGIGRTDTQYF
CDR3 DNA: TGTGCCAGCAGTTCCCCCGGGATAGGGAGAACAGATACGCAGTATTTT

V gene: TRBV3-1/TRBV3-2
clone size: NA
D gene: TRBD1
J gene: TRBJ1-6
CDR3 protein: CASSMNAGQGNSPLHF
CDR3 DNA: TGTGCCAGCAGCATGAACGCGGGACAGGGGAATTCACCCCTCCACTTT

V gene: TRBV5-1
clone size: few
D gene: NA
J gene: TRBJ2-2
CDR3 protein: CASRSTQPGTGELFF
CDR3 DNA: TGCGCCAGCAGGTCGACACAACCAGGCACCGGGGAGCTGTTTTTT

V gene: TRBV3-1/TRBV3-2
clone size: NA
D gene: TRBD1
J gene: TRBJ1-3
CDR3 protein: CASSHLGQTGNTIYF
CDR3 DNA: TGTGCCAGCAGCCACCTGGGACAGACTGGAAACACCATATATTTT

V gene: TRBV6-6
clone size: once
D gene: TRBD1
J gene: TRBJ1-3
CDR3 protein: CASRDRGLGNTIYF
CDR3 DNA: TGTGCCAGCAGGGACAGGGGGCTTGGAAACACCATATATTTT

V gene: TRBV29-1
clone size: NA
D gene: TRBD1
J gene: TRBJ1-2
CDR3 protein: CSVEVNKGASGYTF
CDR3 DNA: TGCAGCGTTGAAGTAAACAAGGGGGCGAGTGGCTACACCTTC

V gene: TRBV4-3
clone size: NA
D gene: TRBD1
J gene: TRBJ1-6
CDR3 protein: CASSLIGQGNSPLHF
CDR3 DNA: TGCGCCAGCAGCCTAATCGGACAGGGTAATTCACCCCTCCACTTT

V gene: TRBV11-3
clone size: once
D gene: NA
J gene: TRBJ2-5
CDR3 protein: CASSLSTGGQETQYF
CDR3 DNA: TGTGCCAGCAGCCTTAGTACCGGGGGACAAGAGACCCAGTACTTC

V gene: TRBV9
clone size: once
D gene: NA
J gene: TRBJ2-2
CDR3 protein: CASSATVSTGELFF
CDR3 DNA: TGTGCCAGCAGCGCGACAGTGAGCACCGGGGAGCTGTTTTTT

V gene: TRBV7-9
clone size: NA
D gene: TRBD2
J gene: TRBJ2-5
CDR3 protein: CASSFWTSEETQYF
CDR3 DNA: TGTGCCAGCAGCTTTTGGACTAGCGAAGAGACCCAGTACTTC

V gene: TRBV19
clone size: NA
D gene: TRBD1
J gene: TRBJ1-2
CDR3 protein: CASLTGNYGYTF
CDR3 DNA: TGTGCCAGCCTGACAGGGAACTATGGCTACACCTTC

V gene: TRBV6-5
clone size: NA
D gene: TRBD1
J gene: TRBJ1-2
CDR3 protein: CASSYSTGGYGYTF
CDR3 DNA: TGTGCCAGCAGTTACTCAACAGGGGGATATGGCTACACCTTC

V gene: TRBV9
clone size: NA
D gene: NA
J gene: TRBJ1-2
CDR3 protein: CASSGQVNYGYTF
CDR3 DNA: TGTGCCAGCAGCGGACAGGTTAACTATGGCTACACCTTC

V gene: TRBV19
clone size: NA
D gene: TRBD1
J gene: TRBJ1-5
CDR3 protein: CASSTQGTGGASQHF
CDR3 DNA: TGTGCCAGTAGTACACAGGGGACAGGGGGCGCGTCCCAGCATTTT

V gene: TRBV24-1
clone size: NA
D gene: NA
J gene: TRBJ2-7
CDR3 protein: CATKSDRDWSYEQYF
CDR3 DNA: TGTGCCACCAAAAGTGACCGGGACTGGTCCTACGAGCAGTACTTC

V gene: TRBV7-2
clone size: NA
D gene: TRBD1
J gene: TRBJ2-1
CDR3 protein: CASSLDRGTLVGDEQFF
CDR3 DNA: TGTGCCAGCAGCTTAGACAGGGGGACCCTCGTGGGGGATGAGCAGTTCTTC

V gene: TRBV6-5
clone size: NA
D gene: NA
J gene: TRBJ1-1
CDR3 protein: CASSYSTGRSEAFF
CDR3 DNA: TGTGCCAGCAGTTACTCAACAGGGAGATCTGAAGCTTTCTTT

V gene: TRBV5-1
clone size: NA
D gene: NA
J gene: TRBJ2-2
CDR3 protein: CASSLAQIANTGELFF
CDR3 DNA: TGCGCCAGCAGCTTGGCTCAGATCGCGAACACCGGGGAGCTGTTTTTT

V gene: TRBV11-2
clone size: NA
D gene: TRBD1
J gene: TRBJ2-5
CDR3 protein: CASSLVTGGGETQYF
CDR3 DNA: TGTGCCAGCAGCCTAGTGACAGGGGGCGGGGAGACCCAGTACTTC

V gene: TRBV9
clone size: once
D gene: NA
J gene: TRBJ2-7
CDR3 protein: CASSVGDIAYEQYF
CDR3 DNA: TGTGCCAGCAGCGTAGGGGACATTGCCTACGAGCAGTACTTC

V gene: TRBV6-6
clone size: NA
D gene: NA
J gene: TRBJ2-7
CDR3 protein: CASSLSGSSYEQYF
CDR3 DNA: TGTGCCAGCAGTCTGAGCGGAAGCTCCTACGAGCAGTACTTC

V gene: TRBV7-2
clone size: NA
D gene: NA
J gene: TRBJ2-5
CDR3 protein: CASSPPGSGRDETQYF
CDR3 DNA: TGTGCCAGCAGCCCCCCCGGGAGCGGGCGGGATGAGACCCAGTACTTC

V gene: TRBV4-3
clone size: NA
D gene: NA
J gene: TRBJ2-2
CDR3 protein: CASSQGRLDTGELFF
CDR3 DNA: TGCGCCAGCAGCCAAGGGAGGTTGGACACCGGGGAGCTGTTTTTT

V gene: TRBV27
clone size: NA
D gene: TRBD2
J gene: TRBJ2-6
CDR3 protein: CASRQTSGSSGANVLTF
CDR3 DNA: TGTGCCAGCAGGCAGACTAGCGGGTCGTCTGGGGCCAACGTCCTGACTTTC

V gene: TRBV19
clone size: NA
D gene: TRBD1
J gene: TRBJ1-5
CDR3 protein: CASSYDRGLRGYSNQPQHF
CDR3 DNA: TGTGCCAGTAGTTACGACAGGGGATTAAGGGGGTATAGCAATCAGCCCCAGCATTTT

V gene: TRBV7-2
clone size: once
D gene: TRBD2
J gene: TRBJ2-7
CDR3 protein: CASRQWGTSTDEQYF
CDR3 DNA: TGTGCCAGCAGACAATGGGGGACTAGCACAGACGAGCAGTACTTC

V gene: TRBV27
clone size: NA
D gene: TRBD2
J gene: TRBJ2-4
CDR3 protein: CASSAWTSGANIQYF
CDR3 DNA: TGTGCCAGCAGTGCCTGGACTAGCGGGGCAAACATTCAGTACTTC

V gene: TRBV6-5
clone size: NA
D gene: NA
J gene: TRBJ1-2
CDR3 protein: CASQPPGGYGYTF
CDR3 DNA: TGTGCCAGCCAACCACCGGGGGGCTATGGCTACACCTTC

V gene: TRBV4-2
clone size: NA
D gene: TRBD2
J gene: TRBJ2-5
CDR3 protein: CASSQDRTGGLNVETQYF
CDR3 DNA: TGTGCCAGCAGCCAAGATCGGACGGGGGGGCTGAATGTGGAGACCCAGTACTTC

V gene: TRBV5-1
clone size: NA
D gene: TRBD1
J gene: TRBJ1-4
CDR3 protein: CASSLEGTANEKLFF
CDR3 DNA: TGCGCCAGCAGTCTCGAAGGGACAGCTAATGAAAAACTGTTTTTT

V gene: TRBV5-1
clone size: NA
D gene: NA
J gene: TRBJ2-1
CDR3 protein: CASTRGGATYNEQFF
CDR3 DNA: TGCGCCAGCACGAGAGGGGGGGCCACCTACAATGAGCAGTTCTTC

V gene: TRBV5-1
clone size: NA
D gene: TRBD1
J gene: TRBJ1-2
CDR3 protein: CASGFSGTGHGYTF
CDR3 DNA: TGCGCCAGCGGATTTTCCGGGACAGGGCATGGCTACACCTTC

V gene: TRBV4-3
clone size: NA
D gene: NA
J gene: TRBJ2-6
CDR3 protein: CASSRQLPGDGANVLTF
CDR3 DNA: TGCGCCAGCAGCCGACAATTACCAGGGGACGGGGCCAACGTCCTGACTTTC

V gene: TRBV19
clone size: NA
D gene: NA
J gene: TRBJ1-3
CDR3 protein: CASNTGSRRNTIYF
CDR3 DNA: TGTGCCAGTAACACAGGGTCCAGGAGGAACACCATATATTTT